The present T cell receptor beta chain was sequenced within a study of blood T cell repertoires in COVID-19. Study details: From T cells, B-cell-depleted T cells, or PBMCs came the material, which was cDNA or gDNA.

CDR3 length equals 15 residues. Germline V gene sequence: CDR1 SGDLS, CDR2 YYNGEE. V was clipped by 3 bases and J by 6 bases; unmatched bases: 10. Original processing methods: Nucleated cell number was recorded as an estimate derived from reference gene primer amplification. The protocol was immunoSEQ multiplex PCR, while the TCRdb copy is restricted to in-frame clones and leaves out a portion. V, J and clone size reflect that table, while D and trimming were determined from the DNA. The table shows tens of thousands of clones, with roughly 80% occurring only once. This receptor was identified in an elderly man with active or convalescent COVID-19. Sequenced: peripheral blood. The chain has TRBV9 and TRBJ1-1; 8 bases align to TRBD1. CDR3 coding DNA: TGTGCCAGCAGCGAGCTGGACAGGGTAGGCGCTGAAGCTTTCTTT. Protein sequence: CASSELDRVGAEAFF.